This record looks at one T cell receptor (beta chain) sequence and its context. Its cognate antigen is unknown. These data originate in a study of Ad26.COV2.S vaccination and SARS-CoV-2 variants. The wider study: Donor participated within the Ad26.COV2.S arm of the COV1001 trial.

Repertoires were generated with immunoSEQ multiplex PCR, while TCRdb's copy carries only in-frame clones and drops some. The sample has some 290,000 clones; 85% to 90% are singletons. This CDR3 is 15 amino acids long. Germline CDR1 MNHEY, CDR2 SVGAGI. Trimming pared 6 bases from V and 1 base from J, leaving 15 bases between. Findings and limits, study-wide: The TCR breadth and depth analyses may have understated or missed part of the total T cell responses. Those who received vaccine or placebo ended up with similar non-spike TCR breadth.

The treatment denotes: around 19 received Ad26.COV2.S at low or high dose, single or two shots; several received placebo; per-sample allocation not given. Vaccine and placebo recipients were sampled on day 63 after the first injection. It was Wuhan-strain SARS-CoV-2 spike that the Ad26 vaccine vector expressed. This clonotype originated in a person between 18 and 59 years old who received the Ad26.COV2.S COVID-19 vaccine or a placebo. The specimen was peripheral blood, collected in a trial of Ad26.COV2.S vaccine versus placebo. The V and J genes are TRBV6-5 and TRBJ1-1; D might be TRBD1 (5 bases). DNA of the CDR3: TGTGCCAGCAGGACCCTCCGGGGGGGGAACACTGAAGCTTTCTTT. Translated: CASRTLRGGNTEAFF.